The 7 T cell receptor beta chains below were found in one sample sequenced in a study of tumor-infiltrating lymphocytes in primary liver carcinoma. Unsorted bulk tissue (about 20-30 mg) underwent RNA and DNA co-extraction. With a constant-region primer, TCR beta cDNA was made from approximately 520 ng of total RNA. Sequencing libraries for TCR beta derived from three nested multiplex PCR rounds that used slightly modified ARM-PCR. A C-beta reverse primer and TRBV1-TRBV30 forward primers served in each of the first two PCR rounds, at 10 cycles apiece. One entry per CDR3 protein results from TCRdb running MiXCR on the multiplex PCR reads. The repertoire holds tens of thousands of distinct CDR3 sequences, with about two thirds as singletons. Source material: liver tumor tissue from sampling region 4. Subset defined: tumor region T4, right-lateral pole. Source of these receptors: a man in his forties with primary liver carcinoma and hepatitis B virus infection.

In this sample, this clonotype turned up many times. A junction end diverges from the germline sequence, so it may reflect a read error. The chain employs TRBV11-3 and TRBJ2-3; 9 positions match TRBD1. This CDR3 has 15 residues. Germline CDR1 is SGHNT and CDR2 is YENEEA. The CDR3 DNA reads as TGTGCCAGCAGTCCCGGGACAGGGTTCACAGATACGCAGTGTTTT. Its protein is CASSPGTGFTDTQCF.

As concerns this clonotype: Here the CDR3 omits its conserved ending phenylalanine or tryptophan, so a read error is the likely source. The chain has TRBV4-1 and TRBJ2-1; D remains ambiguous. This CDR3 has 15 residues. Germline V lookup: CDR1 MGHRA, CDR2 YSYEKL. The CDR3 DNA is TGCACCAGCAGCCAAGGTCCTAGCTCCTACAATGAGCAGTTCCTC. As protein: CTSSQGPSSYNEQFL.

Concerning this clonotype: One end of the junction does not line up with germline, which may come from a read error. The chain couples TRBV11-1 to TRBJ2-1; TRBD2 is a possible D gene (6 bases). Germline V gene lookup returns CDR1 SGHAT and CDR2 FQDESV (reference sequence). The CDR3 has 14 amino acids. The CDR3 loop reads CANSLSTSSNEQFF. The CDR3 DNA reads TGTGCCAACAGCTTAAGTACTAGCTCCAACGAGCAGTTCTTC.

Regarding this clonotype: A junction boundary mismatches the germline segment, possibly from a read error. The chain recombines TRBV24-1 with TRBJ2-6, with 10 bases lining up with TRBD1. Germline V gives CDR1 KGHDR, CDR2 SFDVKD. The CDR3 sequence is 18 residues long. The DNA of the CDR3 is TGTGCCACCAGTGACACCGGGACAGGGGACTCTGGGGCCAACATCCTGGCTTTC. It encodes CATSDTGTGDSGANILAF.

This clonotype is a singleton in its sample. The junction departs from the called germline gene at one end, perhaps through a read error. The chain recombines TRBV6-2 or TRBV6-3 with TRBJ2-3; D is undetermined. Germline CDR1 MNHEY, CDR2 SVGEGT. The CDR3 consists of 12 residues. The CDR3 sequence: CDSRSGADAQYF. The CDR3 DNA is TGTGACAGCAGGAGTGGTGCAGATGCGCAGTATTTT.

The genes are TRBV4-2 and TRBJ1-5; D gene ambiguous. CDR1 is LGHNA, CDR2 YNFKEQ, per germline. The germline V and J ends were trimmed by 3 bases and 3 bases, with 12 bases remaining between them. This CDR3 region has 15 residues. CDR3 in DNA: TGTGCCAGCAGCCAGGAATGGACCCCCAATCAGCCCCAGCATTTT. It encodes CASSQEWTPNQPQHF.

This clonotype was recorded once. The junction departs from germline at one end; a sequencing error may be responsible. This chain connects TRBV16 to TRBJ2-6; D tentatively reads TRBD1 or TRBD2 (6 bases each). The CDR3 length is 13 residues. The germline CDR1 and CDR2 sequences are KGHSY and FQNENV. CDR3 sequence (DNA): TGTGCCAGCAGCCCCTCGGGGGCCAACGTCCTGGCTTTC. Translated: CASSPSGANVLAF.